The rows below give T cell receptor beta chains drawn from one sample of a study of blood T cell repertoires in COVID-19. The repertoire was sequenced with immunoSEQ multiplex PCR; TCRdb's copy has only in-frame clones and lacks some. The sample has 150,000 to 200,000 clones, 80% to 85% seen once; the top ten hold more than 7%. The sample taken for sequencing was peripheral blood. These receptors were obtained from a woman at least 80 years old with active or convalescent COVID-19. CDR3s include the opening cysteine and the closing phenylalanine or tryptophan. The D gene is left open where the match is weak. Size tells how often a clone was seen (once, few, many) or the class of an expanded clone, and some rows leave it out.

d_gene	abundance	v_gene	j_gene	CDR3nt	CDR3aa
TRBD1	NA	TRBV7-3	TRBJ1-1	TGTGCCAGCAGCTTAACTGGGGCAGGGGGACCCACTGAAGCTTTCTTT	CASSLTGAGGPTEAFF
NA	once	TRBV5-8	TRBJ1-2	TGTGCCAGCAGCTTTTCAGGGGCTCGGGGCTACACCTTC	CASSFSGARGYTF
NA	NA	TRBV2	TRBJ1-5	TGTGCCAGCAGCGCTACAGGGACCAATCAGCCCCAGCATTTT	CASSATGTNQPQHF
TRBD1	NA	TRBV7-2	TRBJ2-5	TGTGCCAGCAGCTTAGGGACAGGGGAGCTGGAGACCCAGTACTTC	CASSLGTGELETQYF
NA	once	TRBV18	TRBJ1-1	TGTGCCAGCTCACCGACTAACTTTCAGAATTCCATGAACACTGAAGCTTTCTTT	CASSPTNFQNSMNTEAFF
TRBD1	NA	TRBV19	TRBJ2-7	TGTGCCAGTAGTACCAGACCGGGACAGGGAGATTACGAGCAGTACTTC	CASSTRPGQGDYEQYF
TRBD1	once	TRBV5-4	TRBJ1-1	TGTGCCAGCAGCTGGGGACAGTCGAACACTGAAGCTTTCTTT	CASSWGQSNTEAFF
TRBD2	few	TRBV2	TRBJ2-5	TGTGCCAGCAGTTTCCTGGGGGGGGAGACCCAGTACTTC	CASSFLGGETQYF
TRBD1	NA	TRBV5-6	TRBJ2-3	TGTGCCAGCAGCGCGACAGGGATAGATACGCAGTATTTT	CASSATGIDTQYF
TRBD1	NA	TRBV18	TRBJ1-6	TGTGCCAGCTCACCATGGACAGGGCCTGATTCACCCCTCCACTTT	CASSPWTGPDSPLHF
TRBD1	NA	TRBV5-1	TRBJ1-1	TGCGCCAGCAGCTTTACCGTCACAGGGGGCGTCCCCACTGAAGCTTTCTTT	CASSFTVTGGVPTEAFF
TRBD1	NA	TRBV19	TRBJ2-1	TGTGCCAGTAGTATCCCCCCACGGACAGGACAGATCTACAATGAGCAGTTCTTC	CASSIPPRTGQIYNEQFF
TRBD2	NA	TRBV19	TRBJ2-7	TGTGCCAGCAAGTATGGGCTAGCGGCCTCCTACGAGCAGTACTTC	CASKYGLAASYEQYF
NA	NA	TRBV9	TRBJ2-5	TGTGCCAGCAGCGTAGGACAGTCCGGCCCGGAGACCCAGTACTTC	CASSVGQSGPETQYF
TRBD1	NA	TRBV18	TRBJ2-1	TGTGCCAGCTCACCACAGCGTACGGGACAGGGAACCAATGAGCAGTTCTTC	CASSPQRTGQGTNEQFF
NA	NA	TRBV3-1/TRBV3-2	TRBJ2-2	TGTGCCAGCAGCCCGCAGGGCGCGATCACCGGGGAGCTGTTTTTT	CASSPQGAITGELFF
TRBD1	NA	TRBV27	TRBJ1-6	TGTGCCAGCAGTTTCCGGGACAGTCATAATTCACCCCTCCACTTT	CASSFRDSHNSPLHF
NA	NA	TRBV3-1/TRBV3-2	TRBJ1-5	TGTGCCAGCAGCCAAGGGCTCGAACAGCCCCAGCATTTT	CASSQGLEQPQHF
TRBD1	once	TRBV19	TRBJ1-5	TGTGCCAGCCATGGACAGGGGGCATTCAGCAATCAGCCCCAGCATTTT	CASHGQGAFSNQPQHF
NA	once	TRBV29-1	TRBJ2-5	TGCAGCGGGACTGGGACTCGAGAGACCCAGTACTTC	CSGTGTRETQYF
NA	NA	TRBV2	TRBJ1-2	TGTGCCAGCAGTCAAGGGCAGGGCTACACCTTC	CASSQGQGYTF
NA	NA	TRBV11-3	TRBJ1-1	TGTGCCAGCAGCTTATTCGGGGGGCTGGGGAACACTGAAGCTTTCTTT	CASSLFGGLGNTEAFF
TRBD1	NA	TRBV23-1	TRBJ2-2	TGCGCCAGCAGTCAATTTCAGGGACAGCCTCATCCGAACACCGGGGAGCTGTTTTTT	CASSQFQGQPHPNTGELFF
TRBD2	once	TRBV6-4	TRBJ2-3	TGTGCCAGCAGTGAGGCTAGCGGGAGTACAGATACGCAGTATTTT	CASSEASGSTDTQYF
NA	NA	TRBV7-2	TRBJ2-7	TGTGCCAGCAGCTTAGATGAGGGTAGCTCCTACGAGCAGTACTTC	CASSLDEGSSYEQYF
NA	NA	TRBV7-2	TRBJ2-2	TGTGCCAGCAGCGGCCGCACGAACACCGGGGAGCTGTTTTTT	CASSGRTNTGELFF
NA	NA	TRBV6-6	TRBJ2-2	TGTGCCAGCAGTTCCCCCCTGGCATACACCGGGGAGCTGTTTTTT	CASSSPLAYTGELFF
NA	NA	TRBV20-1	TRBJ2-7	TGCAGTGCCGTAGGGGGAGACAAGCAGTACTTC	CSAVGGDKQYF
TRBD1	NA	TRBV5-1	TRBJ1-4	TGCGCCAGCAGCTTGGGAGGGGGCCCTGCAACTAATGAAAAACTGTTTTTT	CASSLGGGPATNEKLFF
TRBD1	NA	TRBV19	TRBJ1-2	TGTGCCAGTAGGACCCCGGGACAGGGGGCGCTGGGCTATGGCTACACCTTC	CASRTPGQGALGYGYTF
NA	NA	TRBV6-1	TRBJ2-2	TGTGCCAGCAGTGATACGGACTTTTACACCGGGGAGCTGTTTTTT	CASSDTDFYTGELFF
NA	NA	TRBV5-4	TRBJ2-7	TGTGCCAGCAGCTTTCCACAGGATCAAGAGCAGTACTTC	CASSFPQDQEQYF